This TCR beta chain came from a study of T-cell memory formation after mild COVID-19. About the study: TCR clusters were largely donor specific. Regarding the study as a whole: The pre-infection memory compartment contained some responding clones, suggesting cross-reactive memory joined. Shrinking CD4+ clones resided mostly in CM and EM, and CD8+ ones in EMRA.

CDR3 length equals 13 residues. Germline assignment: CDR1 LGHNT and CDR2 FRNRAP. V trimming: 6 bases; J trimming: 3 bases; junction bases outside the gene matches: 3. TCRalpha and TCRbeta libraries used 5'RACE with constant-segment primers and UMIs. TCRdb re-called the 5' RACE reads with MiXCR, one entry per CDR3 protein. The sample includes some 57,000 distinct CDR3 sequences, 12% of them seen just once. To note about this clonotype: Its antigen remains unknown.

This receptor was identified in a man younger than 35 who had mild COVID-19 (a few samples of this study predate the infection). Cell type and time point are not known. What was sequenced was PBMCs or a T cell subset sorted from them (not recorded which). The chain couples TRBV12-5 to TRBJ2-5; the match to TRBD1 covers 8 bases. The CDR3 coding sequence is TGTGCTAGTGGGGACAGGGCGGAAGAGACCCAGTACTTC. Its protein is CASGDRAEETQYF.